This T cell receptor (beta chain) emerged from a study of CXCR3-negative and CXCR3-positive naive CD8 T cells. Broader study findings: Relative to memory CD8+ cells, whose diversity was much lower, both naive subsets had comparably high diversity. Naive CXCR3-negative cells resembled naive CXCR3-positive cells in TRBV-TRBJ usage; memory cells differed. Greater hydrophobicity was found in TRB CDR3s of CXCR3-positive naive cells than of CXCR3-negative naive cells.

For this clonotype: As yet, its antigen is unknown.

The study made its TRB cDNA libraries by 5' RACE, adding UMI labels. TCRdb reprocessed the 5' RACE reads, keeping one entry per CDR3 protein, no DNA. Recorded for this sample: about 150,000 distinct CDR3 sequences. This CDR3 comprises 14 residues. Per germline, CDR1 ENHRY and CDR2 SYGVKD. The sequenced sample was naive CXCR3+ CD8+ T cells from blood. Subset given: CD45RO-CCR7+CD27+CD95- naive CD8+ T cells expressing CXCR3 (TNR3+). The rearrangement joins TRBV10-3 to TRBJ2-7. This TCR derives from a human donor in good health. Some clones in this sample may be carry-over from other donors' samples. The CDR3 reads CAISESVGSYEQYF.